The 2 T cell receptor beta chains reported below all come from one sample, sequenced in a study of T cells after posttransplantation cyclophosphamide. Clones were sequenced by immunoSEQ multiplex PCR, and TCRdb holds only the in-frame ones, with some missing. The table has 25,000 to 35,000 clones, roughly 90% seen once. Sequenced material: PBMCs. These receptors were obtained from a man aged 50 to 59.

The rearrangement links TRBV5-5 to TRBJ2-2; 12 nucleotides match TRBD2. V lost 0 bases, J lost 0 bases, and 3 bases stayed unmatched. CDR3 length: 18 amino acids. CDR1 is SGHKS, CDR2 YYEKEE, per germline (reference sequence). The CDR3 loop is CASSLGLAGGANTGELFF. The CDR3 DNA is TGTGCCAGCAGCTTGGGCCTAGCGGGAGGGGCGAACACCGGGGAGCTGTTTTTT. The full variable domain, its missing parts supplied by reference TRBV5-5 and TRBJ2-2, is DAGVTQSPTHLIKTRGQQVTLRCSPISGHKSVSWYQQVLGQGPQFIFQYYEKEERGRGNFPDRFSARQFPNYSSELNVNALLLGDSALYLCASSLGLAGGANTGELFFGEGSRLTVL.

The CDR3 protein is CASSPLFSNQPQHF. CDR3 coding DNA: TGTGCCAGCTCACCTCTCTTTAGCAATCAGCCCCAGCATTTT. J is TRBJ1-5 and V is TRBV18; D is ambiguous. With 3 bases removed from V and 0 bases from J, the gap between germline ends came to 6 bases. Looked up from germline, CDR1 is KGHSH and CDR2 is LQKENI. The CDR3 loop spans 14 amino acids.